One sample yielded the 31 T cell receptor beta chains listed below, sequenced in a study of T cells in Graves' hyperthyroidism and ophthalmopathy. Using RNA transcripts as the source, TCR beta CDR3 regions were amplified. First-round RT-PCR targeting the TCR CDR3 was performed with the HTBI primer set. A single record per CDR3 protein comes from TCRdb applying MiXCR to the multiplex PCR reads. The profile shows 300,000 to 450,000 distinct CDR3 sequences, about 15% of them singletons. Sequencing was performed on blood. These receptors all stem from a woman aged 25 to 39 with Graves' ophthalmopathy.

This clonotype appeared a few times. V is TRBV5-6 and J is TRBJ2-7; TRBD1 matches at 8 bases. Per the germline V gene, CDR1 is SGHDT and CDR2 is YYEEEE. This CDR3 contains 15 residues. With V trimmed by 0 bases and J by 0 bases, 2 bases remained unmatched. CDR3 sequence: CASSLEGTGSYEQYF. In DNA, the CDR3 is TGTGCCAGCAGCTTGGAAGGGACAGGCTCCTACGAGCAGTACTTC.

This clonotype was recorded many times. V is TRBV6-2 or TRBV6-3 and J is TRBJ1-1; D gene ambiguous. Trimming removed 2 bases at V and 1 base at J, with 8 bases between. CDR1 is MNHEY, CDR2 SVGEGT, per germline. This CDR3 is built from 14 residues. The CDR3 nucleotides are TGTGCCAGCAGTTACAATACCCCGAACACTGAAGCTTTCTTT. This translates into CASSYNTPNTEAFF.

The chain uses TRBV9 and TRBJ1-6, with D maybe TRBD1 (5 bases). The CDR3 spans 17 residues. Germline loops: CDR1 SGDLS, CDR2 YYNGEE. Trimming stripped 0 bases from V and 8 bases from J, with 18 bases between. DNA of the CDR3: TGTGCCAGCAGCGTAGCGGATTTTGAGGGGAGGCATTCACCCCTCCACTTT. Translating gives CASSVADFEGRHSPLHF.

This clonotype has ten or more counts. The rearrangement uses TRBV27 and TRBJ2-7; tentatively, D is TRBD2 (7 bases). Germline-derived CDR1 and CDR2 are MNHEY and SMNVEV (reference sequence). V was shortened by 6 bases and J by 6 bases, with 21 bases between the two germline ends. The CDR3 length is 15 residues. CDR3 sequence (DNA): TGTGCCAGCAGCCAACTCCGGGGGGCAGTAAGCGAGCAGTACTTC. Encoded protein: CASSQLRGAVSEQYF.

This clonotype was found many times. The V and J genes are TRBV3-1 and TRBJ1-4; a possible D gene is TRBD1 (5 bases). Germline V gene sequence: CDR1 LGHDT, CDR2 YNNKEL (reference sequence). This CDR3 spans 18 amino acids. V was cut by 1 base and J by 0 bases, with 15 bases left in between. The CDR3, as DNA: TGTGCCAGCAGCCAAGGGGTCGCAGGGACGGCAACTAATGAAAAACTGTTTTTT. This codes for CASSQGVAGTATNEKLFF.

V usage is TRBV5-1 and J usage is TRBJ2-2, with 12 bases that match TRBD2. J was trimmed by 8 bases and V by 4 bases; bases with no gene match: 9. Germline values: CDR1 SGHRS, CDR2 YFSETQ. This CDR3 is built from 16 residues. CDR3 DNA: TGCGCCAGCAGCGGACCACTAGCGGGGGGTGTAGGGGAGCTGTTTTTT. It codes for CASSGPLAGGVGELFF.

This clonotype showed up just a few times. The chain uses TRBV14 and TRBJ1-6; 8 positions match TRBD1. V shed 4 bases and J 7 bases; nucleotides not matched to a gene: 3. The CDR3 sequence is 14 residues long. Germline CDR1 is SGHDN and CDR2 is FVKESK. The CDR3 sequence: CASSLQGVNSPLHF. The DNA for the CDR3 is TGTGCCAGCAGCCTACAGGGGGTCAATTCACCCCTCCACTTT.

This clonotype was detected many times. The chain couples TRBV20-1 to TRBJ1-1, with 9 bases matching TRBD1. J was trimmed by 2 bases and V by 1 base; bases with no gene match: 11. Germline V gives CDR1 DFQATT, CDR2 SNEGSKA (reference sequence). This CDR3 comprises 17 residues. The CDR3 DNA reads as TGCAGTGCTAGAGTGCCAGGGTGGACAGGGGTTAACACTGAAGCTTTCTTT. Its protein is CSARVPGWTGVNTEAFF.

This chain connects TRBV28 to TRBJ2-1; D might be TRBD1 (5 bases). The CDR3 has 13 amino acids. V gave up 6 bases and J gave up 8 bases, with 14 bases separating them. Germline CDR1 and CDR2: MDHEN and SYDVKM. As DNA, the CDR3 is TGTGCCAGCAGCCCCTCAGGGTCGTATGAGCAGTTCTTC. This sequence encodes CASSPSGSYEQFF.

The V and J genes are TRBV19 and TRBJ1-1; D unresolved. The CDR3 has 16 residues. V lost 5 bases, J lost 0 bases, and 16 bases lay in between. From germline, CDR1 is LNHDA and CDR2 SQIVND (reference sequence). DNA of the CDR3: TGTGCCAGTAGTTTACAGCAGAATGGGTTGAACACTGAAGCTTTCTTT. Translating gives CASSLQQNGLNTEAFF.

This clonotype was observed at least ten times. The CDR3 sequence: CASTTAQGAWDGYTF. CDR3 sequence (DNA): TGTGCCAGCACCACGGCTCAGGGGGCATGGGATGGCTACACCTTC. V gene TRBV7-2 combines with J gene TRBJ1-2, with TRBD1 identical over 8 bases. The CDR3 sequence is 15 residues long. Germline CDR1 reads SGHTA; CDR2 reads FQGNSA. J was trimmed by 6 bases and V by 7 bases; bases with no gene match: 13.

This clonotype was seen a handful of times. The chain employs TRBV19 and TRBJ1-1; no firm D call. The CDR3 covers 13 residues. Per the germline V gene, CDR1 is LNHDA and CDR2 is SQIVND (reference sequence). V lost 9 bases and J lost 0, with 11 bases in between. The CDR3 bases are TGTGCCAGCACACTGTCTTTGAACACTGAAGCTTTCTTT. Residues: CASTLSLNTEAFF.

Ten or more counts support this clonotype. V gene TRBV10-3 combines with J gene TRBJ2-3, with D perhaps TRBD2 (6 bases). V was pared by 3 bases and J by 0 bases, with 10 bases between. CDR3 length: 15 residues. Germline V gene sequence: CDR1 ENHRY, CDR2 SYGVKD. The CDR3 protein is CAISEGGVSTDTQYF. CDR3 in DNA: TGTGCCATCAGTGAAGGAGGGGTTAGCACAGATACGCAGTATTTT.

This clonotype was picked up many times. The rearrangement links TRBV5-5 to TRBJ1-4; D gene ambiguous. Germline V CDR1 and CDR2: SGHKS, YYEKEE (reference sequence). The CDR3 spans 16 residues. Trimming pared 1 base from V and 0 bases from J, leaving 10 bases between. The CDR3 loop reads CASSLRGSATNEKLFF. In nucleotides, the CDR3 is TGTGCCAGCAGCTTGCGGGGATCGGCAACTAATGAAAAACTGTTTTTT.

This clonotype has ten or more counts. This chain uses TRBV28 with TRBJ2-6; 7 positions match TRBD1. Germline values: CDR1 MDHEN, CDR2 SYDVKM. The CDR3 consists of 16 residues. The J segment lost 5 bases and the V segment lost 5 bases, leaving 9 bases of the junction unmatched. The CDR3 sequence is CASSPGTARRANVLTF. The CDR3 DNA reads TGTGCCAGCAGTCCAGGGACAGCCAGGAGGGCCAACGTCCTGACTTTC.

In regard to this clonotype: No DNA is shown, since the ends of the CDR3 on it are uncertain; the CDR3 is the one TCRdb lists. The V and J genes are TRBV12-3 or TRBV12-4 and TRBJ2-7. The CDR3 has 13 amino acids, counting both end residues. CDR3 loop: CASSFGEGYEQYF.

The chain recombines TRBV29-1 with TRBJ2-7; TRBD2 matches at 9 bases. CDR1 and CDR2 (germline): SQVTM, ANQGSEA. This CDR3 contains 13 residues. V lost 4 bases, J lost 2 bases, and 3 bases stayed unmatched. The CDR3: CSVGAGGPYEQYF. The CDR3 DNA is TGCAGCGTTGGAGCGGGGGGCCCCTACGAGCAGTACTTC.

There are many counts of this clonotype. This sequence joins TRBV15 and TRBJ2-7; D ambiguous. The V gene's germline CDR1 is LNHNV and CDR2 YYDKDF (reference sequence). The CDR3 contains 15 residues. Between the trimmed V and J ends, which lost 0 bases and 0 bases, there was a span of 9 bases. The CDR3 bases are TGTGCCACCAGCAGAGATTTAGGTAGCTCCTACGAGCAGTACTTC. Translation: CATSRDLGSSYEQYF.

This clonotype was counted many times. The V gene is TRBV19, the J gene TRBJ1-1; no clear D gene. Between the trimmed V and J ends, which lost 10 bases and 3 bases, there was a span of 12 bases. The CDR3 runs 12 residues. CDR1 and CDR2 from the germline V gene are LNHDA and SQIVND (reference sequence). The chain's CDR3 is CATKEGYTEAFF. The CDR3 DNA sequence: TGTGCCACAAAGGAGGGATACACTGAAGCTTTCTTT.

This clonotype was detected many times. The chain uses TRBV5-1 and TRBJ1-1; D is undetermined. The ends were cut back, 2 bases at V and 0 bases at J, with 14 bases in the middle. The CDR3 runs 16 residues. In germline, CDR1 is SGHRS, CDR2 YFSETQ. The CDR3 sequence: CASSLMAVNLNTEAFF. For the CDR3, the DNA is TGCGCCAGCAGCTTAATGGCAGTGAACCTGAACACTGAAGCTTTCTTT.

The table lists this clonotype with many counts. The V call is TRBV10-3, the J call TRBJ2-3; no reliable D call. Trimming removed 9 bases from V and 0 bases from J, with 10 bases in between. From germline, CDR1 is ENHRY and CDR2 SYGVKD. The CDR3 length is 13 residues. The CDR3 spells CAIRTESTDTQYF. Written as DNA, the CDR3 is TGTGCCATTCGGACCGAGAGCACAGATACGCAGTATTTT.

This clonotype was counted at least ten times. This sequence joins TRBV12-3 or TRBV12-4 and TRBJ2-5; TRBD1 matches at 7 bases. Losses at the gene ends were 6 bases for V and 3 bases for J; bases not matched to a gene: 10. The CDR3 runs to 15 residues. The CDR3 is CASSPRDRSEETQYF. The CDR3 DNA reads TGTGCCAGCAGCCCCCGGGACAGAAGCGAAGAGACCCAGTACTTC.

This clonotype has more than one count but fewer than ten. The V gene is TRBV7-6, the J gene TRBJ2-2; perhaps TRBD1 as D (5 bases). Per the germline V gene, CDR1 is SGHVS and CDR2 is FNYEAQ. The V and J ends lost 8 bases and 7 bases respectively, with 20 bases between them. The CDR3 extends over 15 amino acids. In nucleotides, the CDR3 is TGTGCCAGCCGTCCTTTATCAGGGCGGATCGGGGAGCTGTTTTTT. Protein sequence: CASRPLSGRIGELFF.

This clonotype showed up many times. The chain employs TRBV6-1 and TRBJ1-1; a possible D gene is TRBD1 (5 bases). V was clipped by 6 bases and J by 11 bases, with 16 bases between them. Germline CDR1 reads MNHNS; CDR2 reads SASEGT. This CDR3 has 12 amino acids. The CDR3 sequence is CASSTGTRSAFF. The CDR3 nucleotides are TGTGCCAGCAGCACAGGCACTCGGTCCGCTTTCTTT.

This clonotype showed up many times. The chain recombines TRBV7-2 with TRBJ2-6; D not certain. Trimming took off 5 bases at V and 1 base at J, with 12 bases between the two ends. The CDR3 runs 16 residues. Germline CDR1 SGHTA, CDR2 FQGNSA. CDR3 residues: CASSRGTGSGANVLTF. The CDR3 nucleotides read TGTGCCAGCAGCCGAGGTACCGGGTCTGGGGCCAACGTCCTGACTTTC.

The V and J genes are TRBV5-1 and TRBJ2-2; D may match TRBD1 or TRBD2 (5 bases each). The V and J ends lost 5 bases and 0 bases respectively, with 11 bases between them. This CDR3 is 15 amino acids long. The germline CDR1 and CDR2 sequences are SGHRS and YFSETQ. CDR3 DNA sequence: TGCGCCAGCAGGGAGAGGGGCGCGAACACCGGGGAGCTGTTTTTT. The encoded protein is CASRERGANTGELFF.

The V gene is TRBV10-3, the J gene TRBJ1-2, with D unclear. V lost 3 bases to trimming and J lost 3 bases, with 8 bases between them. The CDR3 has 13 residues. Germline lookup yields CDR1 ENHRY and CDR2 SYGVKD. CDR3 DNA: TGTGCCATCAGTGATCGGGAGTACTATGGCTACACCTTC. Translated: CAISDREYYGYTF.

This clonotype was detected ten times or more. The rearrangement links TRBV5-5 to TRBJ2-1; tentatively, D is TRBD2 (5 bases). The CDR3 runs to 15 residues. V lost 3 bases and J lost 6, with 16 bases in between. The germline CDR1 and CDR2 sequences are SGHKS and YYEKEE (reference sequence). CDR3: CASSSRGLASNEQFF. The CDR3 nucleotides are TGTGCCAGCAGCTCGAGAGGGCTCGCCTCCAATGAGCAGTTCTTC.

V usage is TRBV30 and J usage is TRBJ1-3, with D unclear. Trimming cost V 1 base and J 0 bases, with 4 bases left between them. The CDR3 sequence is 13 residues long. CDR1 and CDR2 (germline): GTSNPN, SVGIG (reference sequence). In DNA form, the CDR3 reads TGTGCCTGGAGTGGATCCTCTGGAAACACCATATATTTT. It is translated as CAWSGSSGNTIYF.

This clonotype was counted at least ten times. The chain carries TRBV11-2 and TRBJ1-1, with unresolved D. Trimming removed 3 bases from V and 1 base from J, with 12 bases in between. Germline V gene lookup returns CDR1 SGHAT and CDR2 FQNNGV. CDR3 size: 15 residues. CDR3 coding DNA: TGTGCCAGCAGCTTTTTGCGGACCGAGAACACTGAAGCTTTCTTT. Encoded protein: CASSFLRTENTEAFF.

This clonotype was seen repeatedly, ten times or more. V gene TRBV12-3 or TRBV12-4 combines with J gene TRBJ2-3, with D unresolved. CDR3 length: 14 residues. V was pared by 3 bases and J by 2 bases, with 9 bases between. CDR3 sequence: CASSFRADTDTQYF. DNA of the CDR3: TGTGCCAGCAGTTTTAGGGCGGACACAGATACGCAGTATTTT.